The rows below give T cell receptor beta chains drawn from one sample of a study of graft-versus-host responses after intestinal transplantation. Sequencing was performed with immunoSEQ multiplex PCR; in TCRdb, only in-frame clones are kept and a portion is missing. This table has 29,000 or so clones, around 80% appearing once. The material sequenced was ileum tissue, taken 98 days after intestinal transplantation. These receptors were obtained from a human patient who received an intestinal transplant, so some T cells may come from the graft donor. CDR3s include the opening cysteine and the closing phenylalanine or tryptophan. Fields, in order: V gene, J gene, D gene, clone size, CDR3 DNA, CDR3 protein. A D gene is named only where the DNA matches it firmly. For some rows the clone size is stated as once, few or many, or as a class when expanded; others skip it.

>TRBV10-3|TRBJ1-1|-|once
TGTGCCATCACAATGGGGGGGCCGAACACTGAAGCTTTCTTT
CAITMGGPNTEAFF
>TRBV4-1|TRBJ1-1|-|-
TGCGCCAGCAGCCAGAGAGACAGGCTAACAAGCGAAGCTTTCTTT
CASSQRDRLTSEAFF
>TRBV7-8|TRBJ2-2|-|-
TGTGCCAGCAGCTTAGTAGACACCGGGGAGCTGTTTTTT
CASSLVDTGELFF
>TRBV12-5|TRBJ1-1|TRBD1|-
TGTGCTAGTGGTTCGGGACAGGGTCATACTGAAGCTTTCTTT
CASGSGQGHTEAFF
>TRBV30|TRBJ2-2|-|-
TGTGCCTGTCAACGAATTAACACCGGGGAGCTGTTTTTT
CACQRINTGELFF
>TRBV6-1|TRBJ1-3|-|-
TGTGCCAGCAGTGAAGACGGCAACTCTGGAAACACCATATATTTT
CASSEDGNSGNTIYF
>TRBV15|TRBJ2-3|-|-
TGTGCCACCAGCGATGGACTTCAACTTACTACGCAGTATTTT
CATSDGLQLTTQYF
>TRBV7-9|TRBJ1-6|TRBD1|-
TGTGCCAGCAGCCTAGGGGGGACAGCCTATAATTCACCCCTCCACTTT
CASSLGGTAYNSPLHF
>TRBV6-6|TRBJ1-5|TRBD1|-
TGTGCCAGCAGCCGAACCGAACAGGGGAGCAATCAGCCCCAGCATTTT
CASSRTEQGSNQPQHF
>TRBV6-5|TRBJ1-3|-|-
TGTGCCAGCAGTTACTCGACGGGTACTGGAAACACCATATATTTT
CASSYSTGTGNTIYF
>TRBV25-1|TRBJ2-7|TRBD1|once
TGTGCCAGCAGTGGATGGACAGGGAGAAACTACGAGCAGTACTTC
CASSGWTGRNYEQYF
>TRBV25-1|TRBJ1-1|-|-
TGTGCCAGCAGTGAAGAATGGGGCGGGAACACTGAAGCTTTCTTT
CASSEEWGGNTEAFF
>TRBV6-4|TRBJ2-1|TRBD2|-
TGTGCCAGCAGTACACCCGGCGGGACTAGCGGGATCCTCTCCTACAATGAGCAGTTCTTC
CASSTPGGTSGILSYNEQFF
>TRBV11-2|TRBJ2-1|TRBD2|-
TGTGCCAGCAGCCCGACTAGCGGGGGGGCATATGAGCAGTTCTTC
CASSPTSGGAYEQFF
>TRBV6-6|TRBJ1-4|-|-
TGTGCCAGCAGTGTCTTAGGGGAAACTAATGAAAAACTGTTTTTT
CASSVLGETNEKLFF
>TRBV7-9|TRBJ2-7|TRBD1|-
TGTGCCAGCAGTTCGGACAGGGAAGTCTACGAGCAGTACTTC
CASSSDREVYEQYF
>TRBV9|TRBJ2-5|-|-
TGTGCCAGCAGCGTAGCCCCAGAGGGGAGCCAAGAGACCCAGTACTTC
CASSVAPEGSQETQYF